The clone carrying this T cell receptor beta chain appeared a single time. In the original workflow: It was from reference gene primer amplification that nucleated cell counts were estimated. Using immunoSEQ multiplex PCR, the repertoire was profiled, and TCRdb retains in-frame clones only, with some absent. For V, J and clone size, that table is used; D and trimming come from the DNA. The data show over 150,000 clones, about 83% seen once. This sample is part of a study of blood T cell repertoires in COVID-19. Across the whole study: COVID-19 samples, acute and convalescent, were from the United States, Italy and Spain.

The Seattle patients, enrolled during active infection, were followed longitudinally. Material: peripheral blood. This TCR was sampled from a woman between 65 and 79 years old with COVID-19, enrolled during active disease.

This CDR3 is CASSIAGGEGEKLFF. CDR3 nucleotides: TGTGCCAGTAGTATTGCAGGGGGCGAAGGTGAAAAACTGTTTTTT. The chain has TRBV19 and TRBJ1-4; 8 positions match TRBD1. This CDR3 spans 15 amino acids. With V trimmed by 3 bases and J by 7 bases, 7 bases remained unmatched. Germline loops: CDR1 LNHDA, CDR2 SQIVND (reference sequence).